The entry below describes one T cell receptor (beta chain). Its antigen is unknown. CDR1 and CDR2 from the germline V gene are SEHNR and FQNEAQ (reference sequence). The CDR3 totals 13 residues. Trimming removed 2 bases at V and 10 bases at J, with 14 bases between. CD4+ cell separation produced CD45RA+ naive and CD45RA-negative memory subsets. Libraries were prepared by immunoSEQ multiplex PCR; TCRdb keeps only in-frame clonotypes and omits some of them. The table has some 2,000,000 clones, 90% to 97% seen once. The data belong to a study of shared clonotypes between healthy human individuals. Looking at the study overall: The plates for each donor numbered three CD4 naive, three CD4 memory, two CD8 naive and one CD8 memory.

Study results and caveats: Generation probability values for non-shared clonotypes were lower than those for clonotypes shared by all four donors. With four donors compared, 5% to 5.5% of naive CD4 clonotypes were shared.

This TCR came from a man younger than 35 in good health. The V call is TRBV7-9, the J call TRBJ1-1; D not certain. The specimen sequenced was naive CD4+ T cells sorted from blood. Subset defined: CD45RA+ positively selected. CDR3 nucleotide sequence: TGTGCCAGCAGCTTAAATCCGGGAGTTATAGCTTTCTTT. Amino acid sequence: CASSLNPGVIAFF.